This T cell receptor beta chain was identified during a study of shared T cell receptors in the human thymus. The repertoire was sequenced with immunoSEQ multiplex PCR; TCRdb's copy has only in-frame clones and lacks some. Altogether about 660,000 clones are present, around 87% being singletons, with the ten largest covering under 0.01%. This CDR3 region has 16 residues. J gave up 7 bases and V 4 bases, and 10 bases lay outside the gene matches. CDR1 and CDR2 from the germline V gene are MNHEY and SMNVEV (reference sequence). These data were also filed under a second study, of human thymus T cells. Turning to that study: The source of the thymus tissue was resections taken during corrective heart surgery. Among thymic and blood repertoires, usage of V and J genes appeared biased. Related work showed strongly overlapping thymic repertoires across unrelated individuals.

This receptor was taken from a boy under three years old with a congenital heart defect. The source material was thymocytes. V gene TRBV27 combines with J gene TRBJ1-6; 7 nucleotides agree with TRBD1. The CDR3 DNA is TGTGCCAGCAGTTCCGGATACGACAGGGTGAATTCACCCCTCCACTTT. Encoded protein: CASSSGYDRVNSPLHF.